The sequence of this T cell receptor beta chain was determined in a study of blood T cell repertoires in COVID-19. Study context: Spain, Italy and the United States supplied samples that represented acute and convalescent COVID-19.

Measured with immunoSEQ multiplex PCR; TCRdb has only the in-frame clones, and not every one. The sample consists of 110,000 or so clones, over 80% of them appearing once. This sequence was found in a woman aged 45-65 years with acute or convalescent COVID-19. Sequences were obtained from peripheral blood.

The CDR3 DNA follows: TGTGCCAGCAGCCTATCGTTTAATTCACCCCTCCACTTT. Translating gives CASSLSFNSPLHF. V gene TRBV28 combines with J gene TRBJ1-6; no reliable D call. Germline V lookup: CDR1 MDHEN, CDR2 SYDVKM. The CDR3 length is 13 residues. The V gene lost 6 bases and the J gene lost 6 bases, with 9 bases spanning the gap. Using reference TRBV28 and TRBJ1-6 for the parts outside the CDR3, the full variable domain is DVKVTQSSRYLVKRTGEKVFLECVQDMDHENMFWYRQDPGLGLRLIYFSYDVKMKEKGDIPEGYSVSREKKERFSLILESASTNQTSMYLCASSLSFNSPLHFGNGTRLTVT.